One and the same sample provided the 10 T cell receptor beta chains below, sequenced in a study of blood T cell repertoires in COVID-19. Sequencing was performed with immunoSEQ multiplex PCR; in TCRdb, only in-frame clones are kept and a portion is missing. The repertoire holds over 85,000 clones, with around 82% as singletons. The sequencing input was peripheral blood. All receptors derive from a woman at least 80 years old with COVID-19, enrolled during active disease.

The chain is built from TRBV7-2 and TRBJ1-1; D ambiguous. V lost 1 base and J lost 3, with 6 bases in between. CDR3 size: 13 residues. Germline loops: CDR1 SGHTA, CDR2 FQGNSA. The CDR3 is CASSLGAYTEAFF. The CDR3 DNA reads as TGTGCCAGCAGCTTAGGAGCATACACTGAAGCTTTCTTT.

The chain employs TRBV7-2 and TRBJ2-3; TRBD2 matches 13 bases. Trimming removed 5 bases from V and 2 bases from J; junction bases left unmatched: 1. The CDR3 sequence is 15 residues long. CDR1 and CDR2 (germline): SGHTA, FQGNSA. The CDR3 DNA is TGTGCCAGCAGCGGACTAGCGGGGGCCACAGATACGCAGTATTTT. This translates into CASSGLAGATDTQYF.

The chain combines TRBV5-6 with TRBJ2-1, with TRBD2 matching 11 bases. The germline V gene has CDR1 SGHDT and CDR2 YYEEEE. After removal of 4 bases from V and 6 bases from J, the junction contained 15 bases not matched to a gene. The CDR3 sequence is 18 residues long. CDR3 in DNA: TGTGCCAGCAGCCGCCGATTCGTTCTAGCGGGGGGTGGCAATGAGCAGTTCTTC. Protein: CASSRRFVLAGGGNEQFF.

CDR3 coding DNA: TGCGCCAGCAGCCGGACTAGCGGGAGCTACGAGCAGTACTTC. Translating gives CASSRTSGSYEQYF. This chain joins TRBV5-1 and TRBJ2-7; 13 nucleotides line up with TRBD2. The CDR3 runs 14 residues. Germline loops: CDR1 SGHRS, CDR2 YFSETQ. Unmatched junction bases numbered 1, after V lost 4 bases and J lost 3 bases.

The chain couples TRBV11-1 to TRBJ2-7, with no clear D. Germline V gene sequence: CDR1 SGHAT, CDR2 FQDESV (reference sequence). Trimming pared 1 base from V and 5 bases from J, leaving 12 bases between. CDR3 length: 14 amino acids. CDR3 in amino acids: CASSLGHRLNEQYF. The CDR3 DNA is TGTGCCAGCAGCTTAGGACATCGTCTAAACGAGCAGTACTTC.

The genes are TRBV19 and TRBJ2-7; D perhaps matches TRBD1 (6 bases). V was clipped by 5 bases and J by 4 bases, with 15 bases between them. CDR3 length: 14 residues. CDR1 LNHDA and CDR2 SQIVND come from the germline V gene (reference sequence). CDR3 loop: CASSSFRTEYEQYF. CDR3 bases: TGTGCCAGTAGTTCATTCCGGACAGAATACGAGCAGTACTTC.

The chain has TRBV18 and TRBJ1-5; 9 bases align to TRBD1. This CDR3 comprises 14 residues. Germline CDR1 is KGHSH and CDR2 is LQKENI. The trim removed 8 bases at V and 4 bases at J, leaving 6 bases unmatched. CDR3 sequence reads: CASAGTGTNQPQHF. The DNA for the CDR3 is TGTGCCAGCGCTGGGACAGGGACAAATCAGCCCCAGCATTTT.

The gene calls are TRBV7-9 and TRBJ2-2; 9 positions match TRBD1. Trimming removed 4 bases from V and 4 bases from J; junction bases left unmatched: 7. Germline V gene sequence: CDR1 SEHNR, CDR2 FQNEAQ (reference sequence). The CDR3 covers 16 residues. The CDR3 reads CASSSRTGAVTGELFF. The CDR3 DNA follows: TGTGCCAGCAGCTCCCGGACAGGGGCGGTCACCGGGGAGCTGTTTTTT. The whole variable domain, filled in from reference TRBV7-9 and TRBJ2-2, reads DTGVSQNPRHKITKRGQNVTFRCDPISEHNRLYWYRQTLGQGPEFLTYFQNEAQLEKSRLLSDRFSAERPKGSFSTLEIQRTEQGDSAMYLCASSSRTGAVTGELFFGEGSRLTVL.

The chain links TRBV18 to TRBJ2-1, with TRBD1 matching over 8 bases. Germline loops: CDR1 KGHSH, CDR2 LQKENI. Unmatched junction bases numbered 9, after V lost 2 bases and J lost 6 bases. The CDR3 has 16 amino acids. CDR3 protein: CASSPVVQGDGNEQFF. As DNA, the CDR3 is TGTGCCAGCTCACCAGTAGTACAGGGGGATGGCAATGAGCAGTTCTTC. The complete variable domain, with remaining parts taken from reference TRBV18 and TRBJ2-1, reads NAGVMQNPRHLVRRRGQEARLRCSPMKGHSHVYWYRQLPEEGLKFMVYLQKENIIDESGMPKERFSAEFPKEGPSILRIQQVVRGDSAAYFCASSPVVQGDGNEQFFGPGTRLTVL.

The rearrangement joins TRBV2 to TRBJ2-2; tentatively, D is TRBD2 (5 bases). The CDR3 has 15 amino acids. Per the germline V gene, CDR1 is SNHLY and CDR2 is FYNNEI. V gave up 2 bases and J gave up 6 bases, with 13 bases separating them. CDR3 DNA: TGTGCCAGCAGTGAATTGAGGGATCTAGCCGGGGAGCTGTTTTTT. Protein: CASSELRDLAGELFF.